This TCR beta chain is from a study of T cells after yellow fever vaccination. Study-wide context: SMART-Seq v4 Ultra Low Input served to prepare low-cell-number fractions.

Notes on the study in general: A small share of clonotypes appeared in both CD4 and CD8 compartments.

This clonotype has a single count. Antigen: not known. Given the absence of the conserved phenylalanine or tryptophan at the CDR3 end, a read error is likely. One entry per CDR3 protein, called by TCRdb with MiXCR from the 5' RACE reads. The sample shows approximately 150,000 distinct CDR3 sequences, 7.7% of them seen only once. Sequences were derived from CD4+ T cells sorted from PBMCs, sampled 5 days after the yellow fever booster vaccination. The clonotype originates from a man aged 25 to 40 who received the YFV17D yellow fever vaccine.

CDR3 in DNA: TGCGCCAGCAGCCCTGAGCGTGCGGGAGAACTCTACGAGCAGTACTGC. Translating it yields CASSPERAGELYEQYC. The J gene is TRBJ2-7, the V gene TRBV5-1; 7 bases match TRBD2. Looked up from germline, CDR1 is SGHRS and CDR2 is YFSETQ. Trimming took 4 bases from V and 3 from J; bases not matched to a gene: 13. The CDR3 length is 16 residues.